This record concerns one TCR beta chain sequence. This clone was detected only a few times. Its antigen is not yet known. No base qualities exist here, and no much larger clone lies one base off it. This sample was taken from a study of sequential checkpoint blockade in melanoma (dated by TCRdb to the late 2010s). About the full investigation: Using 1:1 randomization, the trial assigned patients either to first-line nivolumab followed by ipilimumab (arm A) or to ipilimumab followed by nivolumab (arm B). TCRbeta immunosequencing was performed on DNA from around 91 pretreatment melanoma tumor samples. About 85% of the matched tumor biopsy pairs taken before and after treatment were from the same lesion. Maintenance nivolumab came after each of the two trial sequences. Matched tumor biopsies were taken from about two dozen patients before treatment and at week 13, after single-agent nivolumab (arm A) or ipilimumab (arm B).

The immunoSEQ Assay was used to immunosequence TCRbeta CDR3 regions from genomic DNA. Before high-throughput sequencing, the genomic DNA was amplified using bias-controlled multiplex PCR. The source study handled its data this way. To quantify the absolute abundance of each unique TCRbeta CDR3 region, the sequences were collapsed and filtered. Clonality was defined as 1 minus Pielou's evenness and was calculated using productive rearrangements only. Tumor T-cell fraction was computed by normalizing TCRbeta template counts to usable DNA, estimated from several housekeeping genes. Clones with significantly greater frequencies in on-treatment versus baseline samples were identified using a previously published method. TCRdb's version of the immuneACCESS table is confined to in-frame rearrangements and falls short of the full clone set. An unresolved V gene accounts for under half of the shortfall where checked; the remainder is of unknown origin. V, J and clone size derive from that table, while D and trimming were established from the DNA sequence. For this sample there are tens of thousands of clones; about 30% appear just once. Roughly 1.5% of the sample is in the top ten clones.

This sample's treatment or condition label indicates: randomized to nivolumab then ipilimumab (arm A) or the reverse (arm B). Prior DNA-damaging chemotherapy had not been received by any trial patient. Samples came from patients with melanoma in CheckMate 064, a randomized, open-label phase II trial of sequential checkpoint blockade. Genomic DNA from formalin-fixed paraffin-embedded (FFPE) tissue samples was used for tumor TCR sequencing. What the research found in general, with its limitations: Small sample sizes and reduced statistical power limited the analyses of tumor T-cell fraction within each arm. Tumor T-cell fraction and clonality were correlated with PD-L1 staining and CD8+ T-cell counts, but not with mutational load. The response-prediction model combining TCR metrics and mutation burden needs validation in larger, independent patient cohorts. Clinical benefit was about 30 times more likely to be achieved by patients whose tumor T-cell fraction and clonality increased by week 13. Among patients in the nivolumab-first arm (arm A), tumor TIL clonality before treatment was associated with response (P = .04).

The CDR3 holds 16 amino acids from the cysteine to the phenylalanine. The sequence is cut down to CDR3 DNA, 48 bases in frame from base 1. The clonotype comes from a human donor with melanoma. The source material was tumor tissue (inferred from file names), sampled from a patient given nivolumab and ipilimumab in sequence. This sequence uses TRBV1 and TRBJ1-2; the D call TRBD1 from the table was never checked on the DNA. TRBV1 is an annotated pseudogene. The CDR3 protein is CASSHETTGANYGYTF. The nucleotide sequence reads TGCGCCAGCAGCCACGAGACGACAGGAGCTAACTATGGCTACACCTTC.